This TCR beta chain was recorded in a study of regulatory T cells in long-lasting Graves disease. Arm-PCR with iRepertoire HTBI primers amplified the CDR3 regions for these TCR beta libraries. TCRdb reanalysed the multiplex PCR reads using MiXCR and keeps one entry per CDR3 protein. The table lists some 370,000 distinct CDR3 sequences, 20% of them singletons, with less than 25% in the top ten. Documented time point: persistent/refractory GD, antithyroid drugs over 5 years with positive TRAb. PBMC RNA was the source of the TCR library. Patients of an endocrinology department in Xi'an, China, were included. In its sample, this clonotype was seen many times. The sequence was collected from a female donor with Graves disease. The material sequenced was peripheral blood mononuclear cells (PBMCs), taken when the disease was refractory, from a patient treated with antithyroid drugs.

The DNA of the CDR3 is TGTGCCAGCACGGGACAGGGGGACTACGAGCAGTACTTC. Protein product: CASTGQGDYEQYF. This rearrangement joins TRBV6-1 to TRBJ2-7, with 11 bases fitting TRBD1. With V trimmed by 7 bases and J by 3 bases, 2 bases remained unmatched. The CDR3 contains 13 residues. Looked up from germline, CDR1 is MNHNS and CDR2 is SASEGT.